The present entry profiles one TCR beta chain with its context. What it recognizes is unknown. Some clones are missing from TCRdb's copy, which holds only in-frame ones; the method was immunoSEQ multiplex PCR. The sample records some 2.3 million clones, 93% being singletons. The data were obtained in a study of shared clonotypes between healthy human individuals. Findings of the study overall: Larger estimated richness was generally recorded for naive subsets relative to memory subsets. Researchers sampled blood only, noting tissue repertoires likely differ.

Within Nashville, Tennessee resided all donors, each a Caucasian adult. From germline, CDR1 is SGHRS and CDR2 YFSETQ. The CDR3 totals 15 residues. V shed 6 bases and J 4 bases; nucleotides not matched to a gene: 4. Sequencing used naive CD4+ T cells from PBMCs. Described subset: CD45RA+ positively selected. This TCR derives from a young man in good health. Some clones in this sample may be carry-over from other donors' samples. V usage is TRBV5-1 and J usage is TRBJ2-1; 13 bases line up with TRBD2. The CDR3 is CASTGTSGVYNEQFF. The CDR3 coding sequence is TGCGCCAGCACCGGGACTAGCGGGGTATACAATGAGCAGTTCTTC.